A single sample is the source of the 16 T cell receptor beta chains below, sequenced in a study of T cell responses to AZD1222 COVID-19 vaccine (dated by TCRdb to the early 2020s). Per the publication, the time point label means: about 28 days (+/-7) after the second vaccine dose. The library came from the immunoSEQ multiplex PCR assay. Sourced from immuneACCESS, this table was stored by TCRdb with only in-frame sequences that have V and J called. A share of the clones is absent; for the studies checked, an unresolved V gene accounts for under half, and the remainder has no known explanation. The sample data list around 130,000 clones, and about 90% of these were observed just once. Of the sample, around 1.9% falls within the top ten clones. This specimen consisted of peripheral blood, obtained 28 days after the second AZD1222 dose. The source of these receptors is an adult who received the AZD1222 COVID-19 vaccine.

Here the CDR3 reads CASSRTGAYGYTF. The CDR3 DNA reads as TGTGCCAGCAGCCGGACAGGCGCTTATGGCTACACCTTC. This chain connects TRBV5-8 to TRBJ1-2; the match to TRBD1 covers 7 bases. Germline-derived CDR1 and CDR2 are SGHTS and YDEGEE. The trim removed 4 bases at V and 5 bases at J, leaving 5 bases unmatched. The CDR3 totals 13 residues.

The gene calls are TRBV27 and TRBJ2-1, with D possibly being TRBD2 (7 bases). From germline, CDR1 is MNHEY and CDR2 SMNVEV (reference sequence). Deletions cut 6 bases from V and 7 bases from J, with 19 bases between. The length of the CDR3 is 15 residues. For the CDR3, the DNA is TGTGCCAGCAGAGGGGGAGCGGGATGGGGAAATGAGCAGTTCTTC. This encodes CASRGGAGWGNEQFF.

This sequence joins TRBV6-6 and TRBJ1-5; no firm D call. The CDR3 runs to 13 residues. Germline assignment: CDR1 MNHNY and CDR2 SVGAGI (reference sequence). V lost 0 bases, J lost 9 bases, and 9 bases lay in between. The CDR3 region is CASSYSEGPPQHF. DNA of the CDR3: TGTGCCAGCAGTTACTCGGAAGGTCCGCCCCAGCATTTT.

V usage is TRBV5-1 and J usage is TRBJ2-2; D remains ambiguous. The CDR3 loop spans 15 amino acids. Germline assignment: CDR1 SGHRS and CDR2 YFSETQ. Trimming took off 4 bases at V and 4 bases at J, with 14 bases between the two ends. The CDR3: CASSPGVRTTGELFF. In DNA, the CDR3 is TGCGCCAGCAGCCCCGGAGTCCGGACCACCGGGGAGCTGTTTTTT.

The chain joins TRBV30 to TRBJ1-5, with D possibly TRBD1 on 6 matching bases. The CDR3 covers 14 residues. The V end lost 1 base, the J end lost 7 bases, and 14 bases lay between the germline ends. CDR1 is GTSNPN, CDR2 SVGIG, per germline (reference sequence). The CDR3, as DNA: TGTGCCTGGAGTGGGACGGGGGCTGAACAGCCCCAGCATTTT. Protein sequence: CAWSGTGAEQPQHF.

The chain employs TRBV24-1 and TRBJ2-3; TRBD1 matches at 7 bases. There are 16 residues in the CDR3. V shed 5 bases, J shed 1 base, and the junction held 8 bases outside the gene matches. CDR1 is KGHDR and CDR2 is SFDVKD in the germline V gene. The CDR3 region is CATSGAGQAGTDTQYF. The CDR3 DNA reads as TGTGCCACCAGTGGGGCAGGACAGGCTGGCACAGATACGCAGTATTTT.

The chain couples TRBV18 to TRBJ1-1; 8 nucleotides agree with TRBD1. The V and J ends lost 0 bases and 5 bases, in that order; junction bases with no gene match: 5. Germline V gene sequence: CDR1 KGHSH, CDR2 LQKENI. CDR3 size: 15 residues. CDR3 sequence: CASSPPQGASTEAFF. The CDR3 DNA follows: TGTGCCAGCTCACCACCGCAGGGGGCCTCGACTGAAGCTTTCTTT.

The chain couples TRBV2 to TRBJ1-2, with a possible D match to TRBD1 (6 bases). The CDR3 is made up of 13 amino acids. With 8 bases removed from V and 4 bases from J, the gap between germline ends came to 14 bases. Germline loops: CDR1 SNHLY, CDR2 FYNNEI. The CDR3 DNA sequence: TGTGCCAGCCCGGACAGCCTCGGCTATGGCTACACCTTC. Translation: CASPDSLGYGYTF.

This rearrangement joins TRBV6-5 to TRBJ2-3; D call uncertain. V gave up 1 base and J gave up 2 bases, with 10 bases separating them. The germline CDR1 and CDR2 sequences are MNHEY and SVGAGI. The CDR3 totals 15 residues. The DNA for the CDR3 is TGTGCCAGCAGTTACTTGGGCCAGTCCACAGATACGCAGTATTTT. This gives the protein CASSYLGQSTDTQYF.

The chain carries TRBV30 and TRBJ2-7; tentative D call: TRBD1 (6 bases). Trimming stripped 2 bases from V and 0 bases from J, with 11 bases between. Germline CDR1 reads GTSNPN; CDR2 reads SVGIG (reference sequence). This CDR3 has 14 residues. CDR3 coding DNA: TGTGCCTGGAGTCTTGGGGGCCCCTCCTACGAGCAGTACTTC. It is translated as CAWSLGGPSYEQYF.

This clone came up once. The gene calls are TRBV3-1 (or the pseudogene TRBV3-2) and TRBJ2-3; 8 nucleotides agree with TRBD2. J was trimmed by 2 bases and V by 3 bases; bases with no gene match: 7. The CDR3 runs to 16 residues. CDR1 LGHDT and CDR2 YNNKEL come from the germline V gene (reference sequence). This chain's CDR3 is CASSQVSGGPTDTQYF. The CDR3 region has the DNA TGTGCCAGCAGCCAGGTGAGCGGGGGACCCACAGATACGCAGTATTTT.

This chain links TRBV4-1 with TRBJ1-1; D might be TRBD1 (5 bases). Per the germline V gene, CDR1 is MGHRA and CDR2 is YSYEKL. CDR3 size: 14 residues. V was trimmed by 8 bases and J by 5 bases, leaving 18 bases between them. The CDR3 sequence is CASCLVAGWTEAFF. Here the CDR3 DNA reads TGCGCCAGCTGCCTAGTGGCAGGGTGGACTGAAGCTTTCTTT.

The V call is TRBV5-1, the J call TRBJ1-2, with D perhaps TRBD1 (5 bases). Deletions cut 9 bases from V and 4 bases from J, with 22 bases between. Germline assignment: CDR1 SGHRS and CDR2 YFSETQ. The CDR3 is 15 residues long. The chain's CDR3 is CATSPGAGSFYGYTF. The CDR3 DNA reads TGCGCCACCTCCCCCGGGGCAGGGAGCTTCTATGGCTACACCTTC.

The rearrangement uses TRBV7-2 and TRBJ1-4; D gene ambiguous. In germline, CDR1 is SGHTA, CDR2 FQGNSA. This CDR3 contains 14 residues. Trimming removed 5 bases at V and 7 bases at J, with 14 bases between. The CDR3 DNA is TGTGCCAGCAGCCCCCAGAGCTGGGCTGAAAAACTGTTTTTT. This encodes CASSPQSWAEKLFF.

V gene TRBV12-3 or TRBV12-4 combines with J gene TRBJ1-4; D is undetermined. Trimming removed 1 base at V and 6 bases at J, with 3 bases between. CDR3 size: 12 residues. The DNA for the CDR3 is TGTGCCAGCAGTTTAGGGTATGAAAAACTGTTTTTT. Translating gives CASSLGYEKLFF.

This chain joins TRBV7-9 and TRBJ2-2; D is unclear. The CDR3 is 13 amino acids. Trimming stripped 2 bases from V and 4 bases from J, with 5 bases between. The germline V gene has CDR1 SEHNR and CDR2 FQNEAQ (reference sequence). The DNA for the CDR3 is TGTGCCAGCAGCTTATTTGGCACCGGGGAGCTGTTTTTT. Its translation is CASSLFGTGELFF.